The 7 T cell receptor beta chains in this list originate from one sample, sequenced in a study of T cells of healthy individuals. Using its own MiXCR run on the 5' RACE reads, TCRdb lists one record per CDR3 protein. The sample consists of 75,000 to 95,000 distinct CDR3 sequences, more than 4.5% of them appearing once. These TCRs come from a female donor in good health.

This clonotype was observed many times. The chain recombines TRBV6-2 or TRBV6-3 with TRBJ1-5; TRBD1 matches 11 bases. Germline CDR1 MNHEY, CDR2 SVGEGT. The trim removed 7 bases at V and 7 bases at J, leaving 6 bases unmatched. This CDR3 is 14 amino acids long. In nucleotides, the CDR3 is TGTGCCAGCAACAGGGGACAGGGGGACCAGCCCCAGCATTTT. As protein: CASNRGQGDQPQHF.

This clonotype occurred many times. The chain combines TRBV20-1 with TRBJ2-7, with D uncertain. CDR3 size: 14 residues. The V gene's germline CDR1 is DFQATT and CDR2 SNEGSKA (reference sequence). V gave up 6 bases and J gave up 7 bases, with 22 bases separating them. The CDR3 sequence: CSAAEETLGREQYF. The CDR3 DNA reads TGCAGTGCCGCCGAGGAAACCCTGGGAAGGGAGCAGTACTTC.

The gene calls are TRBV20-1 and TRBJ2-1, with D perhaps matching TRBD1 (5 bases). The CDR3 covers 13 residues. V was shortened by 3 bases and J by 7 bases, with 13 bases between the two germline ends. The germline CDR1 and CDR2 sequences are DFQATT and SNEGSKA (reference sequence). The CDR3: CSASLRVGNEQFF. CDR3 nucleotides: TGCAGTGCTAGCCTCAGGGTAGGTAATGAGCAGTTCTTC.

This clonotype was found many times. The chain links TRBV9 to TRBJ2-1, with 9 bases lining up with TRBD1. Germline values: CDR1 SGDLS, CDR2 YYNGEE. J lost 7 bases, V lost 0 bases, and 5 bases had no gene match. CDR3 length equals 15 residues. CDR3 sequence: CASSVGQGGINEQFF. The DNA of the CDR3 is TGTGCCAGCAGCGTAGGACAGGGGGGAATAAATGAGCAGTTCTTC.

This clonotype occurred many times. The chain is built from TRBV6-4 and TRBJ1-1, with 8 bases identical to TRBD1. V was clipped by 6 bases and J by 1 base; unmatched bases: 4. CDR3 length equals 14 residues. Germline V gives CDR1 MRHNA, CDR2 SNTAGT. The CDR3 region is CASRDTGGNTEAFF. The CDR3 DNA reads TGTGCCAGCAGGGATACAGGGGGGAACACTGAAGCTTTCTTT.

This clonotype was observed at least ten times. The rearrangement joins TRBV5-4 to TRBJ2-7; possible D gene TRBD1, 6 bases. CDR1 is SGHNT, CDR2 YYREEE, per germline (reference sequence). The CDR3 totals 14 residues. Trimming removed 2 bases from V and 2 bases from J, with 11 bases in between. Here the CDR3 DNA reads TGTGCCAGCAGCTTCAACAGGGATACCTACGAGCAGTACTTC. As protein: CASSFNRDTYEQYF.

The chain links TRBV27 to TRBJ2-5; no clear D gene. Trimming left V 6 bases short and J 5 bases short, with 7 bases between. The germline V gene has CDR1 MNHEY and CDR2 SMNVEV (reference sequence). CDR3 size: 11 residues. The CDR3 here is CASRQEETQYF. CDR3 nucleotides: TGTGCCAGCAGACAAGAGGAGACCCAGTACTTC.